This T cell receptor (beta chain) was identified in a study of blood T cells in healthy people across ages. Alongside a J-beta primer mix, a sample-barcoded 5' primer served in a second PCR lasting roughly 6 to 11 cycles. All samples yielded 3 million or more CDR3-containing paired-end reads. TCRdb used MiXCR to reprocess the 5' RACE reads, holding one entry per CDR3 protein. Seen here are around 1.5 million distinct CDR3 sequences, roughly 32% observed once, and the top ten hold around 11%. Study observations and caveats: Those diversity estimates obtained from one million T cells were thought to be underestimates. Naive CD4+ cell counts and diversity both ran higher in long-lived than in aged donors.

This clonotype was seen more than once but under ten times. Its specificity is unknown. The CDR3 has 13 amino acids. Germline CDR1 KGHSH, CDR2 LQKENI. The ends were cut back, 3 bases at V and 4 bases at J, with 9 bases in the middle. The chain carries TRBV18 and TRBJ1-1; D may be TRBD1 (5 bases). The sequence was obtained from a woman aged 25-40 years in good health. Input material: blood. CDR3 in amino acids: CASSPGGSTEAFF. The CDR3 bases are TGTGCCAGCTCACCCGGGGGGAGCACTGAAGCTTTCTTT.